This entry is about one TCR beta chain. Germline-derived CDR1 and CDR2 are MNHEY and SVGAGI. CDR3 length: 15 residues. The V and J ends lost 6 bases and 1 base, in that order; junction bases with no gene match: 6. This entry comes from a study of blood T cell repertoires in COVID-19. Followed over time, Seattle patients had been enrolled while infection was active. Assay used: immunoSEQ multiplex PCR; TCRdb lists only in-frame clones, some missing. The sample contains about 73,000 clones, approximately 77% of which appear only once. The rearrangement links TRBV6-5 to TRBJ1-5; 7 positions match TRBD1. The sequenced sample was peripheral blood. The receptor's source is an older man with COVID-19, enrolled during active disease. CDR3 sequence (DNA): TGTGCCAGCAGCCGCGACAGGGCCAGCAATCAGCCCCAGCATTTT. Residues: CASSRDRASNQPQHF.